The rows below give T cell receptor beta chains drawn from one sample of a study of human T cells and chemical hapten exposure. From the RACE reads, TCRdb called clonotypes with MiXCR, one entry per CDR3 protein. The table lists about 360,000 distinct CDR3 sequences, around 7% of them singletons. The sample here was whole blood, taken in connection with sensitization to the hapten diphenylcyclopropenone (DPC). All receptors derive from a woman aged 18-35 years with alopecia areata. Some clones in this sample may be carry-over from other donors' samples. The CDR3 runs from the conserved cysteine through the conserved F or W. The order of the fields is J gene, clone size, CDR3 length, D gene, V gene, CDR3 DNA, CDR3 protein. D genes are given only for firm matches. The size entry is marked missing in some rows and otherwise reads once, few, many or a size class.

J: TRBJ1-3
size: -
length: 14
D: -
V: TRBV3-1
DNA: TGTGCCAGCAGCCAAGAATCGCCGGGGAACACCATATATTTT
CDR3: CASSQESPGNTIYF

J: TRBJ1-5
size: few
length: 16
D: TRBD1
V: TRBV12-3/TRBV12-4
DNA: TGTGCCAGCAACAGGGGACCCGGCTATAGCAATCAGCCCCAGCATTTT
CDR3: CASNRGPGYSNQPQHF

J: TRBJ2-1
size: -
length: 12
D: -
V: TRBV7-9
DNA: TGTGCCAGCAGCTTACAATTCAATGAGCAGTTCTTC
CDR3: CASSLQFNEQFF

J: TRBJ1-6
size: many
length: 17
D: TRBD1
V: TRBV14
DNA: TGTGCCAGCAGCCCTCGGACAGGGAGATGGGGTAATTCACCCCTCCACTTT
CDR3: CASSPRTGRWGNSPLHF

J: TRBJ1-3
size: -
length: 16
D: -
V: TRBV7-9
DNA: TGTGCCAGCAGCCCGCTAGGAATGCTCTCTGGAAACACCATATATTTT
CDR3: CASSPLGMLSGNTIYF

J: TRBJ2-7
size: many
length: 14
D: -
V: TRBV10-3
DNA: TGTGCCATCAGTGAGACAGGGAACTCCTACGAGCAGTACTTC
CDR3: CAISETGNSYEQYF

J: TRBJ2-7
size: -
length: 15
D: -
V: TRBV6-5
DNA: TGTGCCAGCAGTTACTCCGGAGGGGGCAGGTACGAGCAGTACTTC
CDR3: CASSYSGGGRYEQYF

J: TRBJ2-5
size: many
length: 14
D: -
V: TRBV7-8
DNA: TGTGCCAGCAGCTCTTTCGGGCAGGGGGAGACCCAGTACTTC
CDR3: CASSSFGQGETQYF

J: TRBJ2-3
size: -
length: 15
D: TRBD2
V: TRBV12-3/TRBV12-4
DNA: TGTGCCAGCAGTTTAGTGAGCGGGGGGGCGAATACGCAGTATTTT
CDR3: CASSLVSGGANTQYF

J: TRBJ2-2
size: -
length: 12
D: -
V: TRBV7-9
DNA: TGTGCCACCGAAGGGCATAACGGGGAGCTGTTTTTT
CDR3: CATEGHNGELFF

J: TRBJ2-1
size: many
length: 11
D: -
V: TRBV12-5
DNA: TGTGCTAGTGGTCAGGACAATGAGCAGTTCTTC
CDR3: CASGQDNEQFF

J: TRBJ2-7
size: -
length: 13
D: TRBD1
V: TRBV12-3/TRBV12-4
DNA: TGTGCCAGCAGGGGACAGGCTGGCGACGAGCAGTACTTC
CDR3: CASRGQAGDEQYF

J: TRBJ1-1
size: many
length: 14
D: -
V: TRBV7-9
DNA: TGTGCCAGCAGTCCGGGGTCTCGCAATCCTGAAGCTTTCTTT
CDR3: CASSPGSRNPEAFF

J: TRBJ1-2
size: many
length: 16
D: -
V: TRBV6-2/TRBV6-3
DNA: TGTGCCAGCAGTTACTCGAGTAATCGCAGGGGCTATGGCTACACCTTC
CDR3: CASSYSSNRRGYGYTF

J: TRBJ2-3
size: -
length: 15
D: -
V: TRBV6-6
DNA: TGTGCCAGCAGTTACCAGGGGAGAGACACAGATACGCAGTATTTT
CDR3: CASSYQGRDTDTQYF

J: TRBJ2-1
size: few
length: 13
D: -
V: TRBV12-3/TRBV12-4
DNA: TGTGCCAGCAGCCGCGCAAGTCTCTATGAGCAGTTCTTC
CDR3: CASSRASLYEQFF

J: TRBJ2-5
size: -
length: 14
D: -
V: TRBV2
DNA: TGTGCCAGCACTTGGGACGGGCGCAGAGAGACCCAGTACTTC
CDR3: CASTWDGRRETQYF

J: TRBJ2-3
size: -
length: 15
D: -
V: TRBV7-2
DNA: TGTGCCAGCAGCTTACCCCAGGGCACTACAGATACGCAGTATTTT
CDR3: CASSLPQGTTDTQYF

J: TRBJ1-2
size: many
length: 13
D: TRBD1
V: TRBV29-1
DNA: TGCAGCGCCGGTAGGGGGCCTGGTGATGGCTACACCTTC
CDR3: CSAGRGPGDGYTF

J: TRBJ1-5
size: few
length: 14
D: -
V: TRBV5-8
DNA: TGTGCCAGCAGTACCGATCACGTCGGCCAGCCCCAGCATTTT
CDR3: CASSTDHVGQPQHF

J: TRBJ1-1
size: many
length: 14
D: TRBD1
V: TRBV6-1
DNA: TGTGCCAGCAGTGAAATCGTTCAGGGGGGCTCAGCTTTCTTT
CDR3: CASSEIVQGGSAFF

J: TRBJ2-5
size: -
length: 12
D: -
V: TRBV29-1
DNA: TGCAGCGTTGAAGTAAACCAAGAGACCCAGTACTTC
CDR3: CSVEVNQETQYF

J: TRBJ1-5
size: few
length: 19
D: TRBD1
V: TRBV7-9
DNA: TGTGCCAGCAGCACTACCCCAGGACAGGACGCGGATAGCAATCAGCCCCAGCATTTT
CDR3: CASSTTPGQDADSNQPQHF

J: TRBJ2-3
size: few
length: 12
D: -
V: TRBV20-1
DNA: TGCAGTGCTAGAGACGAGCTGGATACGCAGTATTTT
CDR3: CSARDELDTQYF

J: TRBJ2-5
size: many
length: 14
D: -
V: TRBV18
DNA: TGTGCCAGCTCACCGGGCGGGGTGCAAGAGACCCAGTACTTC
CDR3: CASSPGGVQETQYF

J: TRBJ1-4
size: many
length: 11
D: -
V: TRBV6-2/TRBV6-3
DNA: TGTGCCAGCAGTTTGAACGACAGGCTGTTTTTT
CDR3: CASSLNDRLFF

J: TRBJ2-3
size: many
length: 13
D: -
V: TRBV20-1
DNA: TGCAGTGCTAGAGGAGGGTATGGAGATACGCAGTATTTT
CDR3: CSARGGYGDTQYF

J: TRBJ1-5
size: -
length: 13
D: -
V: TRBV10-3
DNA: TGTGCCATGCGGTGGGATAGCAATCAGCCCCAGCATTTT
CDR3: CAMRWDSNQPQHF

J: TRBJ2-1
size: -
length: 14
D: -
V: TRBV3-1
DNA: TGTACCAGCAGCCTTGGACTAAATTACAATGAGCAGTTCTTC
CDR3: CTSSLGLNYNEQFF

J: TRBJ1-1
size: -
length: 15
D: -
V: TRBV4-3
DNA: TGCGCCAGCGAAAACGTGGGAGAGGGCAACACTGAAGCTTTCTTT
CDR3: CASENVGEGNTEAFF

J: TRBJ2-3
size: many
length: 16
D: TRBD1
V: TRBV5-6
DNA: TGTGCCAGCGGTTTCCAATCAGGGGGACACACAGATACGCAGTATTTT
CDR3: CASGFQSGGHTDTQYF

J: TRBJ1-6
size: -
length: 16
D: -
V: TRBV4-2
DNA: TGTGCCAGCAGCCAAGGCAGTAACTCCTATAATTCACCCCTCCACTTT
CDR3: CASSQGSNSYNSPLHF

J: TRBJ1-6
size: -
length: 15
D: TRBD1
V: TRBV6-1
DNA: TGTGCCAGCAGTGAACCCCCAGGGGGTAATTCACCCCTCCACTTT
CDR3: CASSEPPGGNSPLHF

J: TRBJ1-2
size: -
length: 17
D: -
V: TRBV14
DNA: TGTGCCAGCAGCCCAACCCTCGGATTCCGAGCTAACTATGGCTACACCTTC
CDR3: CASSPTLGFRANYGYTF

J: TRBJ2-7
size: -
length: 15
D: TRBD1
V: TRBV10-3
DNA: TGTGCCATCAGTGAGGCTGCAGGGGGCAAGTACGAGCAGTACTTC
CDR3: CAISEAAGGKYEQYF

J: TRBJ1-1
size: once
length: 12
D: -
V: TRBV7-9
DNA: TGTGCCAGCAGCGCGACAGGTTATGGAGCTTTCTTT
CDR3: CASSATGYGAFF

J: TRBJ2-3
size: many
length: 12
D: -
V: TRBV7-2
DNA: TGTGCCAGCAGCTTAGATTCAGATACGCAGTATTTT
CDR3: CASSLDSDTQYF

J: TRBJ1-5
size: -
length: 13
D: TRBD1
V: TRBV6-2/TRBV6-3
DNA: TGTGCCACAAGGACAGGGGGTAATCAGCCCCAGCATTTT
CDR3: CATRTGGNQPQHF

J: TRBJ1-4
size: few
length: 14
D: -
V: TRBV5-1
DNA: TGCGCCAGCAGCCGACAGTCCATTAATGAAAAACTGTTTTTT
CDR3: CASSRQSINEKLFF

J: TRBJ2-7
size: -
length: 14
D: -
V: TRBV11-2
DNA: TGTGCCAGCAGCCGCGACAGTGGCCCCTACGAGCAGTACTTC
CDR3: CASSRDSGPYEQYF

J: TRBJ1-6
size: many
length: 14
D: -
V: TRBV21-1
DNA: TGTGCCAGCAGCAAAACAGGTTGTCATTCACCCCTCCACTTT
CDR3: CASSKTGCHSPLHF

J: TRBJ1-6
size: many
length: 15
D: TRBD1
V: TRBV6-5
DNA: TGTGCCAGCAGCGGACAGGGGCCCGGTAATTCACCCCTCCACTTT
CDR3: CASSGQGPGNSPLHF

J: TRBJ2-1
size: many
length: 16
D: TRBD2
V: TRBV4-3
DNA: TGCGCCAGCAGCCAATATGGACTAGCGAGAGACGATGAGCAGTTCTTC
CDR3: CASSQYGLARDDEQFF

J: TRBJ2-4
size: few
length: 13
D: TRBD2
V: TRBV20-1
DNA: TGCAGTGCTAGAGATGGGAGGGGACGGAACCAGTACTTC
CDR3: CSARDGRGRNQYF

J: TRBJ1-1
size: few
length: 15
D: -
V: TRBV5-1
DNA: TGCGCCACCTCTAGATCGGGCTTCGAGAACACTGAAGCTTTCTTT
CDR3: CATSRSGFENTEAFF

J: TRBJ2-5
size: many
length: 15
D: TRBD1
V: TRBV2
DNA: TGTGCCAGCAGTGAAGGGGGGACAGGGGAAGAGACCCAGTACTTC
CDR3: CASSEGGTGEETQYF

J: TRBJ2-3
size: many
length: 15
D: -
V: TRBV20-1
DNA: TGCAGTGCTAGTACTCCGGGGGGCGTCACAGATACGCAGTATTTT
CDR3: CSASTPGGVTDTQYF

J: TRBJ2-3
size: many
length: 16
D: TRBD2
V: TRBV20-1
DNA: TGCAGTGCTAGAGCCGGGACTAGCGGGAGTCCTGATACGCAGTATTTT
CDR3: CSARAGTSGSPDTQYF

J: TRBJ2-6
size: -
length: 19
D: -
V: TRBV3-1
DNA: TGTGCCAGCAGCCAAGAAGGACGGGGCTCCAAAAAGGGGGCCAACGTCCTGACTTTC
CDR3: CASSQEGRGSKKGANVLTF

J: TRBJ1-1
size: few
length: 13
D: -
V: TRBV4-2
DNA: TGTGCCAGCACCCCGGGGTTGAACACTGAAGCTTTCTTT
CDR3: CASTPGLNTEAFF

J: TRBJ2-3
size: few
length: 16
D: TRBD1
V: TRBV5-8
DNA: TGTGCCAGCAGCTGGGGGACAGGGGAATTCACAGATACGCAGTATTTT
CDR3: CASSWGTGEFTDTQYF

J: TRBJ2-3
size: -
length: 17
D: TRBD2
V: TRBV9
DNA: TGTGCCAGCAGCGTAGGACTAGCGGGGACGATCACAGATACGCAGTATTTT
CDR3: CASSVGLAGTITDTQYF